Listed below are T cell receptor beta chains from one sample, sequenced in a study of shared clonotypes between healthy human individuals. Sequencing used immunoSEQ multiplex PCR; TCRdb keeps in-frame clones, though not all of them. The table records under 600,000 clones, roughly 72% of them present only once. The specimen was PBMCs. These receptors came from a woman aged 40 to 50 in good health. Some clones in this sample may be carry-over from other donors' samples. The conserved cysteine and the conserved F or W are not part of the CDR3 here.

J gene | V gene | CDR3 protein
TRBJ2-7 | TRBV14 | ASSPVRGLTSEQY
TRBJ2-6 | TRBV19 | ASREGSSGANVLT
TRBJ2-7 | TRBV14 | ASSQVAYEQY
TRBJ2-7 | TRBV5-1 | ASSSGVVAALQDEQY
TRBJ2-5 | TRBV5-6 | ASSGRGVAGAIQETQY
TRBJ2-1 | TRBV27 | ASSLTGSYNEQF
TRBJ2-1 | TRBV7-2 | ASSLRLAELYNEQF
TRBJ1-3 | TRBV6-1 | ASSEKQGSSGNTIY
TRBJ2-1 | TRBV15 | ATSRDLSNEQF
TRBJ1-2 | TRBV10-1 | ASSERAEPYGYT
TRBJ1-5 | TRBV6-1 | ASSDRGLVPQH
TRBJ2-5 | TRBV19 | ASRRGGRDWETQY
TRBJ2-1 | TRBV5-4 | ASSSKRESSYNEQF
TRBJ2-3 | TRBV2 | ASSYAGHSTDTQY
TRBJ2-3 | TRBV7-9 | ASSLQTGNTDTQY
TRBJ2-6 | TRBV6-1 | ASSEQGSSGANVLT
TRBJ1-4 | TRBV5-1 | ASSSGDSSNEKLF
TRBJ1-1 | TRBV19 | ASSMSGQGRGNTEAF
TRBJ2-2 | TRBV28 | ASSHQGKLIGELF
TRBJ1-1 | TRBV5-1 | ASSLEQALNTEAF
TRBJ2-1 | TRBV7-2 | ASSSWLAKNEQF
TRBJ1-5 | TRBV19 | ASSIGGRERPQH
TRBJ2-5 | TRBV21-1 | ASSNHRDAKFRETQY
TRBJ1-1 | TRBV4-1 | ASSPGMGTEAF
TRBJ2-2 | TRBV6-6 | ASSLPGLSTGELF
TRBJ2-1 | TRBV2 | ASRKTTGGGYNEQF
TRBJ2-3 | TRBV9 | ASSVGRRATFTDTQY
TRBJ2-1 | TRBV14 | ASSQVPGLADNEQF
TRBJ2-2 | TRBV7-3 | ASSLVGGPNTGELF
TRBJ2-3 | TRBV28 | ASSFPLDSFPDTQY
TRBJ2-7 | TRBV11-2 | ASSLGVGLYEQY
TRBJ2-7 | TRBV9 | ASSPRQGNTYEQY
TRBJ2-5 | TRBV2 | ASNRAGTGRKETQY